This T cell receptor (beta chain) was sequenced in a study of response to subunit inactivated influenza vaccine. TCRdb re-called the RT-PCR reads with MiXCR, one entry per CDR3 protein. The profile shows about 170,000 distinct CDR3 sequences, over 9.5% of them singletons. The CDR3 totals 13 residues. Trimming at V came to 7 bases and at J to 1 base, leaving 2 bases not matched to a gene. Germline lookup yields CDR1 SNHLY and CDR2 FYNNEI. Another study also made use of these data, one on T cells expressing NK-cell markers. From that second work: Making the TCR beta cDNA relied on 5'RACE template switching with UMIs. In a handful of donors, dominant clonotypes made up 28.3-60.1% of CD3+CD56-NKG2C+ cells.

The rearrangement joins TRBV2 to TRBJ2-5; 8 bases line up with TRBD2. Material: CD8+ T cells sorted from PBMCs, obtained 11 to 12 days after vaccination. The TCR sequence derives from a man aged 45 to 65 who received an inactivated influenza vaccine. Here the CDR3 reads CASNGGAQETQYF. CDR3 nucleotide sequence: TGTGCCAGCAACGGGGGGGCCCAAGAGACCCAGTACTTC.